This entry concerns a single T cell receptor (beta chain). No antigen is known for it. These data are taken from a study of STAT3 mutations in large granular lymphocyte leukemia. Whole-study results and caveats: In T-cell large granular lymphocyte leukemia, about half of patients showed multiple immunodominant subclonotypes.

The germline V and J ends were trimmed by 4 bases and 2 bases, with 19 bases remaining between them. The CDR3 has 18 residues. CDR1 and CDR2 (germline): SGHDT, YYEEEE. Assay: immunoSEQ multiplex PCR; the TCRdb copy retains only in-frame clones and omits some. The sample gives over 8,500 clones, approximately 88% of which show up once; less than 90% is in the top ten. This sequence was found in a man aged 80 or over with T-cell large granular lymphocyte leukemia. Some clones in this sample may be carry-over from other donors' samples. The chain is built from TRBV5-6 and TRBJ2-6, with D perhaps being TRBD1 or TRBD2 (7 bases each). The sequenced sample consisted of peripheral blood mononuclear cells. This chain's CDR3 is CASSVYRGGTPGANVLTF. The CDR3 nucleotides are TGTGCCAGCAGCGTCTACAGGGGAGGGACCCCTGGGGCCAACGTCCTGACTTTC.